Listed below are T cell receptor beta chains from one sample, sequenced in a study of shared T cell receptors in the human thymus. Profiling relied on immunoSEQ multiplex PCR, and the TCRdb table lists in-frame clones only, not all of them. The sample lists under 700,000 clones, around 78% occurring once. The sample was also reused in another study, on human thymus T cells.

Sequenced sample: thymocytes. Receptors were obtained from a boy under three years old with a congenital heart defect. Each CDR3 is given with its conserved first and last residue. A D gene is named only where the DNA matches it firmly. Expanded clones are given a class, and other clones once, few, many or no size at all.

clone size,V gene,J gene,D gene,CDR3 DNA,CDR3 protein
.,TRBV14,TRBJ2-5,TRBD2,TGTGCCAGCAGCCCCGGGGGACTAGCGGGAGATGGTGAGACCCAGTACTTC,CASSPGGLAGDGETQYF
.,TRBV7-6,TRBJ2-2,TRBD2,TGTGCCAGCAGCCCACCTCGGGAGGGCGGGAGGGCCGGGGAGCTGTTTTTT,CASSPPREGGRAGELFF
.,TRBV19,TRBJ1-5,TRBD1,TGTGCCAGTAGTATGGCCCAAACAGGGGGCCAGCCCCAGCATTTT,CASSMAQTGGQPQHF
.,TRBV12-2,TRBJ2-7,.,TGTGCAAGTCGCTTTGTGCTAGCGGGAGCCGAGCAGTACTTC,CASRFVLAGAEQYF
.,TRBV9,TRBJ1-5,.,TGTGCCAGCAGCGAGACGGGGTATAGCAATCAGCCCCAGCATTTT,CASSETGYSNQPQHF
.,TRBV21-1,TRBJ1-4,.,TGTGCCAGCAGCCTCAAAGGTGGGGCAGGGGCCATGATTGCAACTAATGAAAAACTGTTTTTT,CASSLKGGAGAMIATNEKLFF
once,TRBV4-3,TRBJ1-4,.,TGCGCCAGCAGCCACCACCTCAGGGTTTGGCCTGGTAATGAAAAACTGTTTTTT,CASSHHLRVWPGNEKLFF
.,TRBV5-1,TRBJ2-3,.,TGCGCCAGCAGCTTGGAGGAGGGCCCTCAGAGCAGAACAGATACGCAGTATTTT,CASSLEEGPQSRTDTQYF
.,TRBV27,TRBJ2-2,TRBD1,TGTGCCAGCAGACCCGCGACAGGGAGGAACACCGGGGAGCTGTTTTTT,CASRPATGRNTGELFF
.,TRBV19,TRBJ2-2,TRBD2,TGTGCCAGTAGTATGGGGGGGGCCGGGGAGCTGTTTTTT,CASSMGGAGELFF
.,TRBV7-9,TRBJ1-1,.,TGTGCCAGCACTTTCGGGGGGCAGAACACTGAAGCTTTCTTT,CASTFGGQNTEAFF
few,TRBV5-6,TRBJ2-7,TRBD2,TGTGCCAGCAGCCCGGGCCGACTAGCGGGAGTAAGGGAGCAGTACTTC,CASSPGRLAGVREQYF
.,TRBV11-2,TRBJ1-1,.,TGTGCCAGCAGCCGGACTGTGGACACTGAAGCTTTCTTT,CASSRTVDTEAFF
.,TRBV20-1,TRBJ2-1,.,TGCAGTGCCCTCGTCGGCAATGAGCAGTTCTTC,CSALVGNEQFF